This T cell receptor beta chain appears in the sequencing data of a study of cytomegalovirus exposure and HLA in healthy donors. The donors belonged to the approximately 120-subject validation cohort, separate from the approximately 670-subject first cohort. Points from the study as a whole: The CMV antigen specificity of a few CMV-associated chains was confirmed through in vitro analysis. Using the classifier, cytomegalovirus status was reportedly diagnosed with high specificity and sensitivity.

Notes on this clone: Its antigen is not identified.

J lost 6 bases, V lost 4 bases, and 8 bases had no gene match. Germline V gene data show CDR1 as MNHEY and CDR2 as SMNVEV (reference sequence). This CDR3 comprises 16 residues. Profiled with immunoSEQ multiplex PCR; TCRdb holds only in-frame clones, not every one. The sample holds about 260,000 clones, roughly 91% seen once. The sequence derives from a woman under 40 in good health and CMV-seronegative. The sample taken for sequencing was PBMCs. The chain is built from TRBV27 and TRBJ2-1; 11 bases match TRBD2. CDR3 amino acids: CASSSIAGGPSNEQFF. The CDR3 region has the DNA TGTGCCAGCAGTTCCATAGCGGGAGGGCCGAGCAATGAGCAGTTCTTC.